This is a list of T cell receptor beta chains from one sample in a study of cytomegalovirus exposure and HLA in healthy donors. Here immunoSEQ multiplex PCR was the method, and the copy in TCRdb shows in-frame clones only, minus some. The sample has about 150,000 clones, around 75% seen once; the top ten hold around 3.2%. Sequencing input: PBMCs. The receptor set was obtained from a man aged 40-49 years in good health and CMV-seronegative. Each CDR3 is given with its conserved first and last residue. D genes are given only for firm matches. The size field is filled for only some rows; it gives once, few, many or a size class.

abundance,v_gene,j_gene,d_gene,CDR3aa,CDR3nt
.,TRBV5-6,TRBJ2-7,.,CASSLAAGPVGQYF,TGTGCCAGCAGCTTGGCCGCAGGGCCCGTGGGGCAGTACTTC
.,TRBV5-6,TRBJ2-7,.,CASSLGLRQTYEQYF,TGTGCCAGCAGCTTGGGACTTAGACAGACCTACGAGCAGTACTTC
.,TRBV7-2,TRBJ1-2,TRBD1,CASSLGATGTYGYTF,TGTGCCAGCAGCTTAGGCGCGACAGGGACGTATGGCTACACCTTC
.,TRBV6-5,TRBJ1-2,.,CASSYSGSPGGYTF,TGTGCCAGCAGTTACTCGGGATCCCCGGGAGGCTACACCTTC
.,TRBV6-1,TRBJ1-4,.,CASQRQVNEKLFF,TGTGCCAGCCAGAGACAGGTTAATGAAAAACTGTTTTTT
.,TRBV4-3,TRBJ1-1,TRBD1,CASSFRDRVAEAFF,TGCGCCAGCAGCTTCCGGGACAGGGTGGCTGAAGCTTTCTTT
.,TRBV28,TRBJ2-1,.,CASSPVAESSYNEQFF,TGTGCCAGCAGTCCCGTAGCGGAGAGCTCCTACAATGAGCAGTTCTTC
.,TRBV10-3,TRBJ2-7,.,CAISEGVGGSYEQYF,TGTGCCATCAGTGAAGGGGTAGGCGGCTCCTACGAGCAGTACTTC
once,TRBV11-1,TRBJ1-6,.,CASSLVTNSPLHF,TGTGCCAGCAGCTTAGTAACAAATTCACCCCTCCACTTT
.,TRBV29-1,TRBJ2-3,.,CSVAVLSTDTQYF,TGCAGCGTTGCCGTATTAAGCACAGATACGCAGTATTTT
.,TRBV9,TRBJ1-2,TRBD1,CASSARQGNGYTF,TGTGCCAGCAGCGCTCGACAGGGCAATGGCTACACCTTC
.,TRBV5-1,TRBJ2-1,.,CASSLKTQRPVYNEQFF,TGCGCCAGCAGCTTGAAGACCCAGAGGCCTGTATACAATGAGCAGTTCTTC
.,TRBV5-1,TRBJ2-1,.,CASVTDNSYNEQFF,TGCGCCAGTGTGACCGACAACTCCTACAATGAGCAGTTCTTC
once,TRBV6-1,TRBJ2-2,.,CASSEAVGRGFAGELFF,TGTGCCAGCAGTGAAGCGGTGGGCAGGGGTTTCGCCGGGGAGCTGTTTTTT
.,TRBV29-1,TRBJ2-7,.,CSAASGSSYEQYF,TGCAGCGCTGCATCCGGGAGCTCCTACGAGCAGTACTTC
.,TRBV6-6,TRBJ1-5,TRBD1,CASSLRDRGNQPQHF,TGTGCCAGCAGCCTCAGGGACAGGGGCAATCAGCCCCAGCATTTT
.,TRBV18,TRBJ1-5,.,CASSPIGGPSNQPQHF,TGTGCCAGCTCACCCATCGGGGGGCCGAGCAATCAGCCCCAGCATTTT
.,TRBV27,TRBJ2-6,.,CASSLSRLGANVLTF,TGTGCCAGCAGTTTATCGAGGCTCGGGGCCAACGTCCTGACTTTC
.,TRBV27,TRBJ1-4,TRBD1,CASKTGANEKLFF,TGTGCCAGCAAGACAGGGGCTAATGAAAAACTGTTTTTT
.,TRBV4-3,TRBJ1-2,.,CASSQDLVGWTNGYTF,TGCGCCAGCAGCCAAGATTTGGTTGGCTGGACTAATGGCTACACCTTC
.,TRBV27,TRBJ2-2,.,CASSFGLNTGELFF,TGTGCCAGCAGTTTTGGCTTGAACACCGGGGAGCTGTTTTTT
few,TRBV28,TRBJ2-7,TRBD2,CASSLVVEGRDEQYF,TGTGCCAGCAGTTTAGTTGTGGAGGGGAGGGACGAGCAGTACTTC
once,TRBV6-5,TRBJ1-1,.,CASSYPPGGGTEAFF,TGTGCCAGCAGTTACCCGCCCGGGGGAGGGACTGAAGCTTTCTTT
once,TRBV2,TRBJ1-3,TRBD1,CASGFPGQSYSGNTIYF,TGTGCCAGTGGCTTCCCGGGACAGAGTTACTCTGGAAACACCATATATTTT
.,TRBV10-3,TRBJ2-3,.,CAILDGQRSTDTQYF,TGTGCCATCCTCGACGGACAGCGGAGCACAGATACGCAGTATTTT
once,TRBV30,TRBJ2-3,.,CAWRVGSHTDTQYF,TGTGCCTGGAGGGTGGGCAGCCACACAGATACGCAGTATTTT
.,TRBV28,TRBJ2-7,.,CASSPPSGTPSSYEQYF,TGTGCCAGCAGTCCCCCATCCGGGACACCTAGCTCCTACGAGCAGTACTTC
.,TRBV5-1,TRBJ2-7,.,CASSFRGAGNEQYF,TGCGCCAGCAGCTTCCGGGGGGCTGGCAACGAGCAGTACTTC
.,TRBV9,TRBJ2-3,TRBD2,CASSGPGLGGDTQYF,TGTGCCAGCAGCGGGCCGGGACTAGGTGGAGATACGCAGTATTTT
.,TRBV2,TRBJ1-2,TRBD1,CASSVARGHDGYTF,TGTGCCAGCAGTGTTGCTAGGGGGCACGATGGCTACACCTTC
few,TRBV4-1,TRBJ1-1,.,CASSHGDTEAFF,TGCGCCAGCAGCCACGGGGACACTGAAGCTTTCTTT
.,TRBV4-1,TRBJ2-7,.,CASSQGRGGASYEQYF,TGCGCCAGCAGCCAAGGAAGAGGAGGAGCCTCCTACGAGCAGTACTTC
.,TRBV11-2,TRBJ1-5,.,CASSLRDSNQPQHF,TGTGCCAGCAGCCTCAGGGATAGCAATCAGCCCCAGCATTTT
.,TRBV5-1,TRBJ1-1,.,CASSLSGENTEAFF,TGCGCCAGCAGCTTGTCAGGGGAGAACACTGAAGCTTTCTTT
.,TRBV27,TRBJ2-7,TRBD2,CASSPGLAGGEQYF,TGTGCCAGCAGTCCCGGACTAGCGGGGGGCGAGCAGTACTTC
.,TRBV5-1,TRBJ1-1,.,CASSQRTATNTEAFF,TGCGCCAGCAGCCAAAGGACAGCCACGAACACTGAAGCTTTCTTT
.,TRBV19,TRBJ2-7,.,CASSRGAGVPPYEQYF,TGTGCCAGTAGTAGGGGCGCAGGGGTCCCTCCCTACGAGCAGTACTTC
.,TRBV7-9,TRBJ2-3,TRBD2,CASSSRWTSGGAADTQYF,TGTGCCAGCAGCTCTCGTTGGACTAGCGGGGGGGCGGCAGATACGCAGTATTTT
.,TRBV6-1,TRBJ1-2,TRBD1,CASSEAGTGGNYGYTF,TGTGCCAGCAGTGAAGCGGGGACAGGGGGTAACTATGGCTACACCTTC
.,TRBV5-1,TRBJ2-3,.,CASSRGQTSTDTQYF,TGCGCCAGCAGCCGCGGACAGACCAGCACAGATACGCAGTATTTT